A single T cell receptor beta chain is shown here with its context. Its target is unknown. The data stem from a study of metastatic and nonmetastatic thyroid tumors. Study context: Where malignant and benign thyroid patients were concerned, repertoires were compared across blood and tumor or nodule tissue.

The CDR3 loop spans 16 amino acids. Germline V gives CDR1 SGHKS, CDR2 YYEKEE (reference sequence). V gave up 2 bases and J gave up 1 base, with 16 bases separating them. Study-level points and caveats: It was reportedly found that TCR beta diversity was significantly higher in malignant thyroid tumors than in benign nodules, a difference seen in both blood and tumor samples.

Ahead of thyroid surgery, no patient had received treatment of any kind. Per the original data handling: The authors used CDR3 differences across clinicopathological groups to build a distant-metastasis classifier for papillary thyroid cancer. TCRdb reanalyzed the PCR reads via MiXCR. Here the V and J calls rest on TCRdb's processing, not on the authors' analysis. This sample has more than 90,000 clones, with roughly 12% found just once. This clonotype was obtained from a female donor with papillary thyroid cancer or a benign thyroid nodule (not recorded which). Some clones in this sample may be carry-over from other donors' samples. The chain carries TRBV5-5 and TRBJ2-7; the D gene could be TRBD1 or TRBD2 (5 bases each). The sequenced material came from blood. The CDR3: CASSFSWGTGSYEQYF. Written as DNA, the CDR3 is TGTGCCAGCAGCTTTTCCTGGGGGACGGGGTCCTACGAGCAGTACTTC.